Below, 18 T cell receptor beta chains from the same sample are listed, as sequenced in a study of control samples from healthy donors and cancer patients. The data were produced by immunoSEQ multiplex PCR, yet TCRdb's version contains in-frame clones alone and is incomplete. The sample carries just under 75,000 clones, about 88% recorded once. The sequencing sample was made of blood. The origin of the receptors is a woman aged 50 to 65 in good health.

This clone has only a few counts. V usage is TRBV25-1 and J usage is TRBJ1-2; 9 positions match TRBD1. The CDR3 length is 11 residues. CDR1 and CDR2 (germline): MGHDK, SYGVNS. V lost 9 bases, J lost 5 bases, and 1 base stayed unmatched. CDR3 loop: CASGTGYGYTF. The CDR3, as DNA: TGTGCCAGTGGGACAGGGTATGGCTACACCTTC.

This chain connects TRBV30 to TRBJ2-1; 7 bases are a match to TRBD2. The CDR3 spans 13 residues. The V and J ends lost 4 bases and 4 bases, in that order; junction bases with no gene match: 4. Germline lookup yields CDR1 GTSNPN and CDR2 SVGIG (reference sequence). The CDR3 reads CAWNPGGYNEQFF. CDR3 DNA: TGTGCCTGGAACCCGGGAGGTTACAATGAGCAGTTCTTC.

The chain is built from TRBV30 and TRBJ2-7; D is undetermined. CDR1 GTSNPN and CDR2 SVGIG come from the germline V gene (reference sequence). Between the trimmed V and J ends, which lost 0 bases and 2 bases, there was a span of 11 bases. This CDR3 contains 14 residues. CDR3 sequence: CAWSVPALAYEQYF. Here the CDR3 DNA reads TGTGCCTGGAGTGTTCCAGCACTTGCCTACGAGCAGTACTTC.

The V gene is TRBV30, the J gene TRBJ1-4; possible D gene TRBD1, 6 bases. The V end lost 0 bases, the J end lost 6 bases, and 8 bases lay between the germline ends. This CDR3 contains 13 residues. Germline CDR1 GTSNPN, CDR2 SVGIG (reference sequence). As DNA, the CDR3 is TGTGCCTGGAGTGTCGGGGGCTATGAAAAACTGTTTTTT. It yields the protein CAWSVGGYEKLFF.

The chain combines TRBV2 with TRBJ1-5, with 8 positions matching TRBD1. V dropped 2 bases and J dropped 3; count of bases not matched to a gene: 12. Germline V gene sequence: CDR1 SNHLY, CDR2 FYNNEI. The CDR3 loop spans 18 amino acids. CDR3 nucleotide sequence: TGTGCCAGCAGTGAACCTTATCCACAGGGGGACCACAATCAGCCCCAGCATTTT. It codes for CASSEPYPQGDHNQPQHF.

This clone occurred a few times. The chain uses TRBV30 and TRBJ2-5; D remains ambiguous. The CDR3 runs 12 residues. V was cut by 0 bases and J by 3 bases, with 5 bases left in between. Germline V gives CDR1 GTSNPN, CDR2 SVGIG (reference sequence). This CDR3 reads CAWSVTEETQYF. CDR3 DNA: TGTGCCTGGAGTGTAACGGAAGAGACCCAGTACTTC.

The rearrangement uses TRBV2 and TRBJ2-1, with 13 nucleotides matching TRBD2. The CDR3 loop spans 17 amino acids. Germline V gene data show CDR1 as SNHLY and CDR2 as FYNNEI. J was trimmed by 4 bases and V by 5 bases; bases with no gene match: 8. DNA for the CDR3: TGTGCCAGCAGTAGACGGACTAGCGGGAGCCCTTACAATGAGCAGTTCTTC. Encoded protein: CASSRRTSGSPYNEQFF. Looking up the rest from reference TRBV2 and TRBJ2-1 gives the full variable domain: EPEVTQTPSHQVTQMGQEVILRCVPISNHLYFYWYRQILGQKVEFLVSFYNNEISEKSEIFDDQFSVERPDGSNFTLKIRSTKLEDSAMYFCASSRRTSGSPYNEQFFGPGTRLTVL.

The rearrangement links TRBV21-1 to TRBJ2-2; the table's D gene call, TRBD2, was not cross checked with the DNA. TRBV21-1 is a documented pseudogene. CDR3 length: 21 residues. The CDR3 DNA sequence: TGTGCCAGCGCCCCCGTGTCTGGCGGGAGCCAACTTAATACGAACACCGGGGAGCTGTTTTTT. This gives the protein CASAPVSGGSQLNTNTGELFF.

J is TRBJ1-1 and V is TRBV3-1 (or the pseudogene TRBV3-2); D uncertain. The CDR3 length is 14 residues. Trimming took off 4 bases at V and 1 base at J, with 10 bases between the two ends. CDR1 and CDR2 from the germline V gene are LGHDT and YNNKEL (reference sequence). CDR3 sequence reads: CASSLFYPNTEAFF. The CDR3 region has the DNA TGTGCCAGCAGCCTTTTTTACCCGAACACTGAAGCTTTCTTT.

The chain is built from TRBV28 and TRBJ1-1, with TRBD1 matching 7 bases. CDR3 size: 15 residues. Germline lookup yields CDR1 MDHEN and CDR2 SYDVKM. V dropped 3 bases and J dropped 1; count of bases not matched to a gene: 5. CDR3 region: CASSLRGQSNTEAFF. The CDR3 DNA reads TGTGCCAGCAGTTTGAGGGGGCAATCGAACACTGAAGCTTTCTTT.

This clone was counted only a few times. The rearrangement joins TRBV28 to TRBJ2-3, with TRBD2 matching 15 bases. Losses at the gene ends were 6 bases for V and 1 base for J; bases not matched to a gene: 11. CDR3 length: 19 amino acids. Germline V gene lookup returns CDR1 MDHEN and CDR2 SYDVKM. CDR3 region: CASRRPGLAGGQGTDTQYF. The CDR3 DNA is TGTGCCAGCAGACGGCCGGGACTAGCGGGAGGTCAGGGCACAGATACGCAGTATTTT.

The V and J genes are TRBV5-1 and TRBJ2-5; TRBD2 might be the D (6 bases). The CDR3 is 10 residues long. CDR1 SGHRS and CDR2 YFSETQ come from the germline V gene. V lost 7 bases and J 7 bases, leaving 8 bases between the germline ends. The CDR3 loop reads CASGGGTQYF. The CDR3 DNA is TGCGCCAGCGGGGGAGGGACCCAGTACTTC.

The chain recombines TRBV3-1 (or the pseudogene TRBV3-2) with TRBJ2-7, with 9 positions matching TRBD1. The V and J ends lost 2 bases and 7 bases, in that order; junction bases with no gene match: 6. The CDR3 loop spans 14 amino acids. CDR1 and CDR2 (germline): LGHDT, YNNKEL (reference sequence). The CDR3 DNA sequence: TGTGCCAGCAGCCAAAGGACAGGGGTTTTTGAGCAGTACTTC. Encoded protein: CASSQRTGVFEQYF.

The chain links TRBV5-1 to TRBJ2-3, with D unclear. The CDR3 totals 15 residues. Trimming stripped 0 bases from V and 3 bases from J, with 11 bases between. Germline values: CDR1 SGHRS, CDR2 YFSETQ. This CDR3 is CASSLGHSGTDTQYF. The CDR3, as DNA: TGCGCCAGCAGCTTGGGACATAGTGGAACAGATACGCAGTATTTT.

The count of this clone is one. The V and J genes are TRBV6-6 and TRBJ2-3; TRBD2 aligns across 8 bases. The CDR3 spans 16 residues. V lost 5 bases, J lost 3 bases, and 10 bases stayed unmatched. The germline CDR1 and CDR2 sequences are MNHNY and SVGAGI (reference sequence). In DNA form, the CDR3 reads TGTGCCAGCAGTCAATCCGGAGCGGGAGCGACAGATACGCAGTATTTT. Residues: CASSQSGAGATDTQYF.

The V and J genes are TRBV7-9 and TRBJ2-3; D is ambiguous. Trimming left V 1 base short and J 2 bases short, with 7 bases between. CDR1 and CDR2 from the germline V gene are SEHNR and FQNEAQ (reference sequence). The CDR3 loop spans 14 amino acids. CDR3 sequence reads: CASSLVDNTDTQYF. CDR3 sequence (DNA): TGTGCCAGCAGCTTAGTGGATAACACAGATACGCAGTATTTT.

CDR3 region: CASSLGTSGRWETQYF. The CDR3, as DNA: TGCGCCAGCAGCCTCGGGACTAGCGGGAGGTGGGAGACCCAGTACTTC. This chain joins TRBV4-1 and TRBJ2-5; 15 nucleotides align to TRBD2. The CDR3 has 16 amino acids. Trimming took 4 bases from V and 5 from J; bases not matched to a gene: 5. Germline CDR1 and CDR2: MGHRA and YSYEKL.

V and J are TRBV18 and TRBJ2-1; 12 bases line up with TRBD2. The V segment lost 0 bases and the J segment 7 bases; nucleotides outside the gene matches: 1. This CDR3 has 15 residues. CDR1 KGHSH and CDR2 LQKENI come from the germline V gene. CDR3 loop: CASSPPGLAGNEQFF. The CDR3 DNA sequence: TGTGCCAGCTCACCACCGGGACTAGCGGGTAATGAGCAGTTCTTC.